This TCR beta chain originates from a study of blood T cell repertoires in COVID-19. In the study overall: T cells, B-cell-depleted T cells, or PBMCs supplied cDNA or gDNA.

The study recruited people aged roughly 18 to 95 years across about two dozen US areas. Grouping used clinical history reported by participants in a survey and questionnaire. As handled by the study authors: Nucleated cell number was recorded as an estimate derived from reference gene primer amplification. TCRdb's copy holds only in-frame clones and misses some; the assay was immunoSEQ multiplex PCR. V and J calls and clone size are given by that table; D and trimming were obtained from the DNA. The table has about 270,000 clones, roughly nine tenths seen once; the top ten hold less than 3%. V lost 2 bases, J lost 5 bases, and 9 bases lay in between. From germline, CDR1 is MNHEY and CDR2 SVGAGI. The CDR3 totals 13 residues.

Material: PBMCs or T cells enriched from blood (not recorded which). The chain uses TRBV6-5 and TRBJ1-1; D remains unclear. The source of this sequence is a woman aged 50 to 60 who had recovered from COVID-19. The CDR3 DNA reads as TGTGCCAGCAGTTACGGTAGGAGTACTGAAGCTTTCTTT. Translated: CASSYGRSTEAFF.